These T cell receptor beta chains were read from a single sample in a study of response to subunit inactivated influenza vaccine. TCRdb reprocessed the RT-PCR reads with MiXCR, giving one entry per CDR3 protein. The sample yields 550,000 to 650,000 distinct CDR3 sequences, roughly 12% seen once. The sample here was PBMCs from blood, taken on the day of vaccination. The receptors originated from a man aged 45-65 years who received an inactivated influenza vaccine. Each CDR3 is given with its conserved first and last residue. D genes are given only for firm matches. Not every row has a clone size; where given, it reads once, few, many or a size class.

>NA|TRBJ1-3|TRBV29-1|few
TGCAGCGTTGTGGGGCAGGGAGGAAACACCATATATTTT
CSVVGQGGNTIYF
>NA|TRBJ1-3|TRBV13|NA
TGTGCCAGCAGCTTAGGTGGAGGGAACACCATATATTTT
CASSLGGGNTIYF
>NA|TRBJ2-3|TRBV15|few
TGTGCCACCAGCGAGGGGACGACAGATACGCAGTATTTT
CATSEGTTDTQYF
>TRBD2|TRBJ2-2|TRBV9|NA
TGTGCCAGCAGCGGAGGGACTAGCGGGAGTTCAACCGGGGAGCTGTTTTTT
CASSGGTSGSSTGELFF
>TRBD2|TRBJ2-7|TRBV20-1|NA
TGCAGTGCTAGGGGGGAGGGGCTTCCTTACGAGCAGTACTTC
CSARGEGLPYEQYF
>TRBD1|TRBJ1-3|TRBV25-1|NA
TGTGCCAGCATCGGACGGACAGGGGATGGAAACACCATATATTTT
CASIGRTGDGNTIYF
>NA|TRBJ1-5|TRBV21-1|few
TGTGCCAGCAGCCGCCGGGACGGGCCCTCTTTTTCGCCCCAGCATTTT
CASSRRDGPSFSPQHF
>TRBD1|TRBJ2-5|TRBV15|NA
TGTGCCACCAGCGAAGACAGGGGGCATGAGACCCAGTACTTC
CATSEDRGHETQYF
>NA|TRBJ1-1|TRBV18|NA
TGTGCCAGCTCACCAGGGTCAATAGGAGGGGTTGAAGCTTTCTTT
CASSPGSIGGVEAFF
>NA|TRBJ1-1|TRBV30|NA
TGTGCCTGGAGTGTAATCAGGGACCCCATGAACACTGAAGCTTTCTTT
CAWSVIRDPMNTEAFF
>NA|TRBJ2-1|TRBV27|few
TGTGCCAGCTTATCAACAGGGGGGGAGTCCTACAATGAGCAGTTCTTC
CASLSTGGESYNEQFF
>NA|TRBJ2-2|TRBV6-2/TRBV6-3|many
TGTGCCAGCAGTTGGGGTCACAACACCGGGGAGCTGTTTTTT
CASSWGHNTGELFF
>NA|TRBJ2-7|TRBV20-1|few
TGCAGTGCAAAACAAGCCGAGCAGTACTTC
CSAKQAEQYF
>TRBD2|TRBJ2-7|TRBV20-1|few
TGCAGTGCTTGTCCTCCTAGCGGGATATACGAGCAGTACTTC
CSACPPSGIYEQYF
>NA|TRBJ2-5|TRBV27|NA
TGTGCCAGCAGTTTATATACAGGGTCCGAGACCCAGTACTTC
CASSLYTGSETQYF
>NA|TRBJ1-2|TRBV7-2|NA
TGTGCCAGCAGCTTAGCCGGGGGTAAGAATGGCTACACCTTC
CASSLAGGKNGYTF
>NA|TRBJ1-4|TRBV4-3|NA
TGCGCCAGCAGCCAAGATCTGGGGAAACTGTTTTTT
CASSQDLGKLFF
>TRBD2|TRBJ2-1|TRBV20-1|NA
TGCAGTGCTAGATCCTTCGCTGGGATCGGGACTAATACAAATGAGCAGTTCTTC
CSARSFAGIGTNTNEQFF
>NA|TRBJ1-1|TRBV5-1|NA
TGCGCCAGCAGCCCTAGTGGGGGCGGCACTGAAGCTTTCTTT
CASSPSGGGTEAFF
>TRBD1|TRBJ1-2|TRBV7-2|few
TGTGCCAGCAGCGGGGACAGGGTTGGCTACACCTTC
CASSGDRVGYTF
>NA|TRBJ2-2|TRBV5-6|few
TGTGCCAGCAGCCGGGGACAATTCACCGGGGAGCTGTTTTTT
CASSRGQFTGELFF